This is a list of T cell receptor beta chains from one sample in a study of blood T cell repertoires in COVID-19. Clones were read by immunoSEQ multiplex PCR, and TCRdb kept only the in-frame ones, dropping some. The sample has some 300,000 clones; approximately 86% are singletons. The sequenced sample was peripheral blood. Every receptor here comes from a woman in her 70s with COVID-19, enrolled during active disease. Each CDR3 is given with its conserved first and last residue. A D gene is named only where the DNA matches it firmly. Size tells how often a clone was seen (once, few, many) or the class of an expanded clone, and some rows leave it out.

size: once
V: TRBV27
J: TRBJ1-1
D: TRBD1
DNA: TGTGCCAGCGGGGGACAGGTCTCCGAAGCTTTCTTT
CDR3: CASGGQVSEAFF

size: -
V: TRBV12-5
J: TRBJ1-1
D: -
DNA: TGTGCTAGTGCCCCGGGGATGAACACTGAAGCTTTCTTT
CDR3: CASAPGMNTEAFF

size: -
V: TRBV19
J: TRBJ1-2
D: -
DNA: TGTGCCAGTAGTATAGGGAGGACAGCCCCTAACTATGGCTACACCTTC
CDR3: CASSIGRTAPNYGYTF

size: -
V: TRBV27
J: TRBJ1-2
D: -
DNA: TGTGCCAGCAGTTTAATTTTGGATTCAATCAGGGTCTTC
CDR3: CASSLILDSIRVF

size: -
V: TRBV6-5
J: TRBJ2-2
D: -
DNA: TGTGCCAGCAGTTACTCGATTGGCCCCGGGGAGCTGTTTTTT
CDR3: CASSYSIGPGELFF

size: -
V: TRBV9
J: TRBJ2-3
D: TRBD2
DNA: TGTGCCAGCAGCGCGCGCCCCTCGACTAGCGGGGGCACAGATACGCAGTATTTT
CDR3: CASSARPSTSGGTDTQYF

size: -
V: TRBV6-1
J: TRBJ2-1
D: TRBD1
DNA: TGTGCCAGCAGTGCCTTGAGAGGGGGCAGCTCCTACAATGAGCAGTTCTTC
CDR3: CASSALRGGSSYNEQFF

size: once
V: TRBV6-5
J: TRBJ2-7
D: -
DNA: TGTGCCAGCAGTCTTCAGGGTTTCTACGAGCAGTACTTC
CDR3: CASSLQGFYEQYF

size: -
V: TRBV7-9
J: TRBJ1-1
D: -
DNA: TGTGCCAGCAGCCCCTTGGGGGGGGCCCCAGCCTCTGAAGCTTTCTTT
CDR3: CASSPLGGAPASEAFF

size: -
V: TRBV27
J: TRBJ2-7
D: TRBD1
DNA: TGTGCCAGCAGTTTATCGACAGGGGGCGAGCAGTACTTC
CDR3: CASSLSTGGEQYF

size: -
V: TRBV9
J: TRBJ1-4
D: TRBD1
DNA: TGTGCCAGCAGCCCAGCAGGGGGAAACAATGAAAAACTGTTTTTT
CDR3: CASSPAGGNNEKLFF

size: -
V: TRBV7-2
J: TRBJ2-5
D: -
DNA: TGTGCCAGCGTGGCGGGTCCCTGGGAGACCCAGTACTTC
CDR3: CASVAGPWETQYF

size: -
V: TRBV7-2
J: TRBJ2-4
D: TRBD2
DNA: TGTGCCAGCAGCTTCACTAGCGGGGGGGTATCCAAAAACATTCAGTACTTC
CDR3: CASSFTSGGVSKNIQYF

size: -
V: TRBV2
J: TRBJ2-1
D: -
DNA: TGTGCCAGCAAAGACAGGAGCGGGAACAATGAGCAGTTCTTC
CDR3: CASKDRSGNNEQFF

size: -
V: TRBV7-9
J: TRBJ1-4
D: TRBD1
DNA: TGTGCCAGCAGTCTGGGGTGGACAGGGGAAATTGCAACTAATGAAAAACTGTTTTTT
CDR3: CASSLGWTGEIATNEKLFF

size: -
V: TRBV19
J: TRBJ2-3
D: TRBD2
DNA: TGTGCCAGTAGTACCTACCCAAGCGGGAAACCCACAGATACGCAGTATTTT
CDR3: CASSTYPSGKPTDTQYF

size: -
V: TRBV7-9
J: TRBJ1-4
D: TRBD1
DNA: TGTGCCAGCAGCTCGGGACAGTACTTTGAAAAACTGTTTTTT
CDR3: CASSSGQYFEKLFF

size: -
V: TRBV29-1
J: TRBJ1-1
D: TRBD1
DNA: TGCAGCGTTCTTCTGGACAGGGCGAGCACTGAAGCTTTCTTT
CDR3: CSVLLDRASTEAFF

size: few
V: TRBV6-5
J: TRBJ1-2
D: -
DNA: TGTGCCAGCAGAACGACAGGTGAGCTGGAAGCCTTC
CDR3: CASRTTGELEAF

size: few
V: TRBV6-5
J: TRBJ1-1
D: -
DNA: TGTGCCACTCAAAGAGGGATCGGCACTGAAGCTTTCTTT
CDR3: CATQRGIGTEAFF

size: few
V: TRBV29-1
J: TRBJ1-2
D: TRBD1
DNA: TGCAGCGTTGGACAGGGGTTCAATGGCTACACCTTC
CDR3: CSVGQGFNGYTF

size: -
V: TRBV2
J: TRBJ1-6
D: TRBD1
DNA: TGTGCCAGCAGGGCAACAGGGGAAGGTGGACCCCTCCACTTT
CDR3: CASRATGEGGPLHF

size: -
V: TRBV7-9
J: TRBJ1-1
D: TRBD1
DNA: TGTGCCAGCAGCCACGGACAGGCGGCGGGCACTGAAGCTTTCTTT
CDR3: CASSHGQAAGTEAFF

size: -
V: TRBV24-1
J: TRBJ1-5
D: -
DNA: TGTGCCACCAGTGAAGGGGCGGGGCAGCCCCAGCATTTT
CDR3: CATSEGAGQPQHF

size: -
V: TRBV28
J: TRBJ1-4
D: -
DNA: TGTGCCAGCAGGGACAGTGGAAATGAAAAACTGTTTTTT
CDR3: CASRDSGNEKLFF

size: -
V: TRBV10-2
J: TRBJ1-1
D: -
DNA: TGCGCCTCCTCCGAGGGGGGGTTGTACACTGAAGCTTTCTTT
CDR3: CASSEGGLYTEAFF

size: -
V: TRBV24-1
J: TRBJ2-3
D: -
DNA: TGTGCCACCAGGAGCACCAGGGGAACAGATACGCAGTATTTT
CDR3: CATRSTRGTDTQYF

size: -
V: TRBV19
J: TRBJ2-5
D: TRBD2
DNA: TGTGCCAGTAGTCCGAGGGAGGGATCTAGTTTCGAGACCCAGTACTTC
CDR3: CASSPREGSSFETQYF

size: -
V: TRBV10-1
J: TRBJ2-2
D: TRBD2
DNA: TGCGCCAGCAGTGAAATAGCGGGGGGCCCAGGGGAGCTGTTTTTT
CDR3: CASSEIAGGPGELFF

size: -
V: TRBV27
J: TRBJ1-6
D: TRBD1
DNA: TGTGCCAGCAGTTTAAAGCCCCCCGGACAGGGAAATTCACCCCTCCACTTT
CDR3: CASSLKPPGQGNSPLHF

size: -
V: TRBV6-6
J: TRBJ1-2
D: -
DNA: TGTGCCAGCAGCCCCAATTCCGTTGAGAGGGGGAGTCCCTCATTCTATGGCTACACCTTC
CDR3: CASSPNSVERGSPSFYGYTF

size: -
V: TRBV7-9
J: TRBJ1-2
D: TRBD1
DNA: TGTGCCAGCAGCACGACAGGGGATCATGGCTACACCTTC
CDR3: CASSTTGDHGYTF

size: few
V: TRBV12-5
J: TRBJ2-7
D: -
DNA: TGTGCTAGTGGTTTGTGGGGCCTCTACGAGCAGTACTTC
CDR3: CASGLWGLYEQYF

size: -
V: TRBV27
J: TRBJ1-5
D: -
DNA: TGTGCCAGCAGCCCTGCGGGGGGTCAGCCCCAGCATTTT
CDR3: CASSPAGGQPQHF

size: -
V: TRBV10-2
J: TRBJ2-1
D: TRBD2
DNA: TGCGCCTGCGCCGGGGGGGCATCCTACAATGAGCAGTTCTTC
CDR3: CACAGGASYNEQFF

size: -
V: TRBV5-6
J: TRBJ1-2
D: -
DNA: TGTGCCAGCAGCTTGTCCGGTCCTATCGGCTACACCTTC
CDR3: CASSLSGPIGYTF

size: -
V: TRBV2
J: TRBJ2-3
D: -
DNA: TGTGCCAGCACCCCCAGGACAGATACGCAGTATTTT
CDR3: CASTPRTDTQYF

size: -
V: TRBV29-1
J: TRBJ1-1
D: TRBD1
DNA: TGCAGCGTTAGCCAGACAGGGGACATTACTGAAGCTTTCTTT
CDR3: CSVSQTGDITEAFF

size: -
V: TRBV9
J: TRBJ1-1
D: TRBD1
DNA: TGTGCCAGCAGCGTCCGGACAGGGGGCGAAGCTTTCTTT
CDR3: CASSVRTGGEAFF

size: -
V: TRBV25-1
J: TRBJ2-6
D: -
DNA: TGTGCCAGCAGTGGACTCCGACTCCGCAGCTCTGGGGCCAACGTCCTGACTTTC
CDR3: CASSGLRLRSSGANVLTF

size: -
V: TRBV24-1
J: TRBJ1-1
D: -
DNA: TGTGCCACCCGGGGGGAGAACACTGAAGCTTTCTTT
CDR3: CATRGENTEAFF

size: -
V: TRBV18
J: TRBJ2-7
D: TRBD1
DNA: TGTGCCAGCTCACCAAGGGACAGGGGGCGATACGAGCAGTACTTC
CDR3: CASSPRDRGRYEQYF

size: -
V: TRBV7-2
J: TRBJ1-1
D: -
DNA: TGTGCCAGCAGCTCAGAAGGACAGAGTGAAGCTTTCTTT
CDR3: CASSSEGQSEAFF

size: once
V: TRBV7-9
J: TRBJ2-2
D: TRBD1
DNA: TGTGCCAGCAGCCTGCAGGGGGACACCGGGGAGCTGTTTTTT
CDR3: CASSLQGDTGELFF

size: -
V: TRBV2
J: TRBJ1-6
D: -
DNA: TGTGCCAGCAGTGAAGCGGTTAGATATAATTCACCCCTCCACTTT
CDR3: CASSEAVRYNSPLHF

size: -
V: TRBV7-8
J: TRBJ1-4
D: -
DNA: TGTGCCAGCAGCCCGGAGGGAGGGAGGCATGAAAAACTGTTTTTT
CDR3: CASSPEGGRHEKLFF

size: -
V: TRBV29-1
J: TRBJ2-1
D: -
DNA: TGCAGCGTGAGGCGAAGCAATGAGCAGTTCTTC
CDR3: CSVRRSNEQFF

size: once
V: TRBV24-1
J: TRBJ1-2
D: TRBD1
DNA: TGTGCCACCAGCCAGGGGGCCCTAGGTGGCTACACCTTC
CDR3: CATSQGALGGYTF

size: once
V: TRBV7-3
J: TRBJ2-7
D: -
DNA: TGTGCCAGCAGCTTATTATACAGCTCCTACGAGCAGTACTTC
CDR3: CASSLLYSSYEQYF

size: -
V: TRBV30
J: TRBJ1-1
D: -
DNA: TGTGCCTGGAGTGTAAAGGGGGAAGCTTTCTTT
CDR3: CAWSVKGEAFF

size: -
V: TRBV11-2
J: TRBJ1-2
D: -
DNA: TGTGCCAGCAGCTTAGTTACGAGTGATGGCTACACCTTC
CDR3: CASSLVTSDGYTF